This TCR beta chain comes out of a study of blood T cells in healthy people across ages. Notes on the study in general: Roughly linear age-related decline in beta diversity appeared, significant by age around 42.

With a J-beta primer mix and a sample-barcoded 5' primer, a second PCR ran about 6 to 11 cycles. TCRdb redid the calling of the 5' RACE reads with MiXCR, one entry per CDR3 protein. The table shows around 1.7 million distinct CDR3 sequences, with roughly 27% occurring only once. V was clipped by 8 bases and J by 8 bases; unmatched bases: 7. The germline V gene has CDR1 SGHTA and CDR2 FQGTGA. The CDR3 is 13 amino acids. Of note for this clonotype: Its antigen remains unidentified.

The receptor's source is a woman in her 30s in good health. The rearrangement uses TRBV7-3 and TRBJ2-1; TRBD2 matches at 9 bases. The sample was blood. CDR3 in DNA: TGTGCCAGCCGCGGGGGGGCCGGGGATGAGCAGTTCTTC. Amino acid sequence: CASRGGAGDEQFF.